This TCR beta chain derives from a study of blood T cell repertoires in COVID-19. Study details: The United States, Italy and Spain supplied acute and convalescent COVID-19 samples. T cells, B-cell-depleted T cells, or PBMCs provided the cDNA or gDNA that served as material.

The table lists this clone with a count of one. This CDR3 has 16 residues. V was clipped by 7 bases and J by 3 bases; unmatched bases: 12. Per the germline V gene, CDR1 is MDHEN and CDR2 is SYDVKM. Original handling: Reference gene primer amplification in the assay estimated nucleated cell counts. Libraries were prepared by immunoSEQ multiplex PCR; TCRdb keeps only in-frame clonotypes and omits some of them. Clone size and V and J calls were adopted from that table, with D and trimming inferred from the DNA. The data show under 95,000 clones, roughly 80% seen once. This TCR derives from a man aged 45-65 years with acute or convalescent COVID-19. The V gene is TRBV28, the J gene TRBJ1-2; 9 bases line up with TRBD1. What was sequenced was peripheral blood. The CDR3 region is CASTFELGTGYYGYTF. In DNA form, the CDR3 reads TGTGCCAGCACCTTCGAGTTAGGGACAGGGTACTATGGCTACACCTTC.